Following are 25 T cell receptor beta chains from one sample sequenced in a study of technical replicates of blood from several donors. Assay used: immunoSEQ multiplex PCR; TCRdb lists only in-frame clones, some missing. The table includes around 84,000 clones, about 97% detected once. Sequenced material: T cells isolated from PBMCs. Receptor source: a human donor in good health.

V is TRBV27 and J is TRBJ2-1, with TRBD1 as a possible D gene (6 bases). Trimming removed 1 base at V and 5 bases at J, with 21 bases between. The CDR3 is made up of 18 amino acids. The germline V gene has CDR1 MNHEY and CDR2 SMNVEV (reference sequence). CDR3 amino acids: CASSLFAVGAGVNNEQFF. In DNA form, the CDR3 reads TGTGCCAGCAGTTTATTTGCGGTTGGGGCAGGGGTGAACAATGAGCAGTTCTTC.

The CDR3 region is CASSQTWASYEQYF. CDR3 in DNA: TGCGCCAGCAGCCAGACGTGGGCGTCCTACGAGCAGTACTTC. This rearrangement joins TRBV4-1 to TRBJ2-7; D not resolved. Per germline, CDR1 MGHRA and CDR2 YSYEKL. Trimming took 3 bases from V and 1 from J, leaving 10 bases between them. There are 14 residues in the CDR3.

The chain is built from TRBV2 and TRBJ2-1; weak D call: TRBD1 (6 bases). This CDR3 region has 14 residues. Germline V lookup: CDR1 SNHLY, CDR2 FYNNEI. Trimming took off 8 bases at V and 2 bases at J, with 13 bases between the two ends. The CDR3 loop reads CASDPRGPYNEQFF. DNA for the CDR3: TGTGCCAGCGACCCCAGGGGACCCTACAATGAGCAGTTCTTC.

The chain has TRBV20-1 and TRBJ1-4, with D unclear. The CDR3 runs to 11 residues. Trimming cost V 3 bases and J 7 bases, with 6 bases left between them. Germline V gene data show CDR1 as DFQATT and CDR2 as SNEGSKA (reference sequence). The CDR3 DNA is TGCAGTGCTAGTTACAGTGAAAAACTGTTTTTT. It encodes CSASYSEKLFF.

The V call is TRBV5-1, the J call TRBJ1-3, with no clear D. Germline V gives CDR1 SGHRS, CDR2 YFSETQ. The CDR3 has 14 amino acids. With 4 bases removed from V and 7 bases from J, the gap between germline ends came to 15 bases. CDR3 sequence: CASSPLGVGNTIYF. CDR3 nucleotide sequence: TGCGCCAGCAGCCCCCTCGGGGTCGGCAACACCATATATTTT.

This chain uses TRBV27 with TRBJ1-2; no clear D gene. With 5 bases removed from V and 2 bases from J, the gap between germline ends came to 9 bases. The CDR3 sequence is 13 residues long. CDR1 is MNHEY, CDR2 SMNVEV, per germline (reference sequence). DNA for the CDR3: TGTGCCAGCAGTCCTCTCCTAAACTATGGCTACACCTTC. Translating it yields CASSPLLNYGYTF.

This clone was seen only once. This rearrangement joins TRBV28 to TRBJ1-1, with no clear D. The CDR3 length is 10 residues. Deletions cut 6 bases from V and 7 bases from J, with 6 bases between. CDR1 and CDR2 (germline): MDHEN, SYDVKM. DNA of the CDR3: TGTGCCAGCAGCGACAATGAAGCTTTCTTT. Translation gives CASSDNEAFF.

The gene calls are TRBV28 and TRBJ2-5, with 7 bases matching TRBD2. The trim removed 1 base at V and 3 bases at J, leaving 5 bases unmatched. Germline values: CDR1 MDHEN, CDR2 SYDVKM. The CDR3 is made up of 15 amino acids. The CDR3, as DNA: TGTGCCAGCAGTTTATTCGTGGCGGGAGAAGAGACCCAGTACTTC. Amino acid sequence: CASSLFVAGEETQYF.

The J gene is TRBJ1-3, the V gene TRBV9; unclear D gene. Looked up from germline, CDR1 is SGDLS and CDR2 is YYNGEE. The CDR3 covers 16 residues. V lost 0 bases, J lost 0 bases, and 10 bases lay in between. The CDR3 DNA is TGTGCCAGCAGCGTAGCGGAGGTTCTCTCTGGAAACACCATATATTTT. This translates into CASSVAEVLSGNTIYF.

This clone was detected only once. Here the CDR3 DNA reads TGTGCCAGCAAAGAACGGGAGGGTGGGTTTGGTACGCAGTATTTT. Amino acid sequence: CASKEREGGFGTQYF. The rearrangement uses TRBV2 and TRBJ2-3, with 8 bases fitting TRBD2. CDR3 length equals 15 residues. The germline V gene has CDR1 SNHLY and CDR2 FYNNEI. The J segment lost 8 bases and the V segment lost 7 bases, leaving 14 bases of the junction unmatched.

This clone was detected once. CDR3 loop: CASSEARGIQLIFNEQFF. In DNA, the CDR3 is TGTGCCAGCAGTGAAGCCCGCGGGATCCAACTTATTTTCAATGAGCAGTTCTTC. This chain uses TRBV6-1 with TRBJ2-1, with D tentatively TRBD2 (6 bases). The CDR3 runs to 18 residues. V was trimmed by 0 bases and J by 6 bases, leaving 21 bases between them. CDR1 and CDR2 (germline): MNHNS, SASEGT.

The chain uses TRBV5-1 and TRBJ2-1; D gene uncertain. The germline V and J ends were trimmed by 3 bases and 0 bases, with 10 bases remaining between them. The germline CDR1 and CDR2 sequences are SGHRS and YFSETQ. The CDR3 contains 15 residues. Here the CDR3 DNA reads TGCGCCAGCAGCTACGGGTCCATCTCCTACAATGAGCAGTTCTTC. The encoded protein is CASSYGSISYNEQFF.

V and J are TRBV30 and TRBJ1-1, with D possibly matching TRBD1 (5 bases). V was cut by 1 base and J by 8 bases, with 8 bases left in between. Germline CDR1 and CDR2: GTSNPN and SVGIG (reference sequence). The CDR3 contains 11 residues. The CDR3 protein is CAWSERGEAFF. The CDR3, as DNA: TGTGCCTGGAGTGAGCGGGGCGAAGCTTTCTTT.

This clone was detected a few times. The chain combines TRBV30 with TRBJ1-4; TRBD1 matches 8 bases. This CDR3 is 15 amino acids long. Germline assignment: CDR1 GTSNPN and CDR2 SVGIG (reference sequence). J lost 8 bases, V lost 1 base, and 9 bases had no gene match. CDR3 residues: CAWSAPGTGGEKLFF. The CDR3 coding sequence is TGTGCCTGGAGTGCCCCCGGGACAGGAGGGGAAAAACTGTTTTTT.

The chain joins TRBV5-1 to TRBJ2-2; unclear D gene. Trimming shortened V by 0 bases and J by 7 bases, and 13 bases separated the two germline ends. The V gene's germline CDR1 is SGHRS and CDR2 YFSETQ. This CDR3 is built from 15 residues. The CDR3 DNA is TGCGCCAGCAGCTTGGTTTGGTCGGGTAACGGGGAGCTGTTTTTT. Residues: CASSLVWSGNGELFF.

Concerning this clone itself: Other DNA sequences from this sample encode an identical CDR3 as well. The chain carries TRBV18 and TRBJ1-4; a possible D gene is TRBD1 (5 bases). Per germline, CDR1 KGHSH and CDR2 LQKENI. Between the trimmed V and J ends, which lost 0 bases and 4 bases, there was a span of 9 bases. This CDR3 contains 15 residues. The CDR3 is CASSPPGQVNEKLFF. CDR3 DNA sequence: TGTGCCAGCTCACCACCGGGGCAGGTTAATGAAAAACTGTTTTTT.

The V call is TRBV7-9, the J call TRBJ2-1; D unclear. From germline, CDR1 is SEHNR and CDR2 FQNEAQ (reference sequence). The CDR3 is made up of 16 amino acids. Trimming took 3 bases from V and 0 from J, leaving 12 bases between them. The CDR3 spells CASSLLQESSYNEQFF. CDR3 DNA: TGTGCCAGCAGCTTGCTTCAGGAAAGCTCCTACAATGAGCAGTTCTTC.

V usage is TRBV10-1 and J usage is TRBJ2-5; D unresolved. This CDR3 is built from 13 residues. CDR1 WNHNN and CDR2 SYGVQD come from the germline V gene (reference sequence). V was clipped by 5 bases and J by 2 bases, with 9 bases between them. Written as DNA, the CDR3 is TGCGCCAGCAGTCGTGGGCGACAAGAGACCCAGTACTTC. This translates into CASSRGRQETQYF.

This chain uses TRBV5-1 with TRBJ1-1; TRBD1 agrees at 7 bases. Germline assignment: CDR1 SGHRS and CDR2 YFSETQ. This CDR3 spans 15 amino acids. V gave up 4 bases and J gave up 4 bases; unmatched junction bases: 10. CDR3 coding DNA: TGCGCCAGCAGCGGAACAGGGGTCCCGGGCACTGAAGCTTTCTTT. Translated: CASSGTGVPGTEAFF. Filled out from reference TRBV5-1 and TRBJ1-1, the complete variable domain reads KAGVTQTPRYLIKTRGQQVTLSCSPISGHRSVSWYQQTPGQGLQFLFEYFSETQRNKGNFPGRFSGRQFSNSRSEMNVSTLELGDSALYLCASSGTGVPGTEAFFGQGTRLTVV.

This clone has only a few counts. At the DNA level, this CDR3 is encoded by other sequences in the same sample as well. The J gene is TRBJ2-2, the V gene TRBV10-1, with D possibly matching TRBD2 (5 bases). The V gene lost 7 bases and the J gene lost 3 bases, with 6 bases spanning the gap. CDR3 size: 12 residues. Per germline, CDR1 WNHNN and CDR2 SYGVQD (reference sequence). The CDR3 here is CASKGDTGELFF. CDR3 DNA: TGCGCCAGCAAGGGAGACACCGGGGAGCTGTTTTTT.

V is TRBV7-9 and J is TRBJ2-7, with 9 nucleotides matching TRBD1. This CDR3 comprises 13 residues. The germline CDR1 and CDR2 sequences are SEHNR and FQNEAQ (reference sequence). V shed 8 bases, J shed 1 base, and the junction held 3 bases outside the gene matches. The DNA for the CDR3 is TGTGCCAGCGCGGGACAGGGATCCTACGAGCAGTACTTC. Amino acid sequence: CASAGQGSYEQYF.

The chain has TRBV2 and TRBJ1-4; D is uncertain. The ends were cut back, 7 bases at V and 8 bases at J, with 11 bases in the middle. There are 12 residues in the CDR3. The germline CDR1 and CDR2 sequences are SNHLY and FYNNEI. The CDR3 sequence is CASKGSTEKLFF. For the CDR3, the DNA is TGTGCCAGCAAAGGGAGTACGGAAAAACTGTTTTTT. Full variable domain (missing parts from reference TRBV2 and TRBJ1-4): EPEVTQTPSHQVTQMGQEVILRCVPISNHLYFYWYRQILGQKVEFLVSFYNNEISEKSEIFDDQFSVERPDGSNFTLKIRSTKLEDSAMYFCASKGSTEKLFFGSGTQLSVL.

This rearrangement joins TRBV9 to TRBJ2-7; 7 bases match TRBD1. J was trimmed by 0 bases and V by 4 bases; bases with no gene match: 7. The CDR3 covers 15 residues. CDR1 and CDR2 from the germline V gene are SGDLS and YYNGEE. The CDR3 reads CASSQTGQTSYEQYF. CDR3 sequence (DNA): TGTGCCAGCAGCCAAACGGGACAGACCTCCTACGAGCAGTACTTC.

The J gene is TRBJ2-1, the V gene TRBV6-5; 7 nucleotides agree with TRBD1. CDR3 length: 12 residues. The V and J ends lost 5 bases and 6 bases, in that order; junction bases with no gene match: 1. CDR1 is MNHEY and CDR2 is SVGAGI in the germline V gene. The CDR3 sequence: CASSRQGNEQFF. CDR3 DNA sequence: TGTGCCAGCAGTAGACAGGGCAATGAGCAGTTCTTC.

The rearrangement links TRBV5-6 to TRBJ2-2, with D unresolved. The germline V gene has CDR1 SGHDT and CDR2 YYEEEE. V lost 4 bases to trimming and J lost 5 bases, with 21 bases between them. CDR3 length equals 17 residues. The CDR3 DNA reads as TGTGCCAGCAGCCCCTTGGGTGCGTCGTCGAGGACCGGGGAGCTGTTTTTT. Its translation: CASSPLGASSRTGELFF. Filled out from reference TRBV5-6 and TRBJ2-2, the complete variable domain reads DAGVTQSPTHLIKTRGQQVTLRCSPKSGHDTVSWYQQALGQGPQFIFQYYEEEERQRGNFPDRFSGHQFPNYSSELNVNALLLGDSALYLCASSPLGASSRTGELFFGEGSRLTVL.